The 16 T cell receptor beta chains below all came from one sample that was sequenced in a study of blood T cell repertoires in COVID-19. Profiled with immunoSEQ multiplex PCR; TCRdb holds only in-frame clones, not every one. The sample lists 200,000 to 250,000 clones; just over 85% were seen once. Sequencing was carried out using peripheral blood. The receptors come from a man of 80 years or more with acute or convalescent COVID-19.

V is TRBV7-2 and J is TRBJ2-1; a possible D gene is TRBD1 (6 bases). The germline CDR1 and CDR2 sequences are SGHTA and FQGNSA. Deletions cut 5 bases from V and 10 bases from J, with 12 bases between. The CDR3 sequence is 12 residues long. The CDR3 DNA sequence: TGTGCCAGCAGCGACGACAGGCGAGAGCAGTTCTTC. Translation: CASSDDRREQFF.

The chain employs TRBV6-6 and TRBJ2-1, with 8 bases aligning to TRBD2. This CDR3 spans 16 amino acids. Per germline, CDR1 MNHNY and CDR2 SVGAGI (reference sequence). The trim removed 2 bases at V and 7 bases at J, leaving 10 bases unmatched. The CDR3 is CASSYGSGLVGNEQFF. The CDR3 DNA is TGTGCCAGCAGTTACGGTTCGGGACTAGTGGGAAATGAGCAGTTCTTC.

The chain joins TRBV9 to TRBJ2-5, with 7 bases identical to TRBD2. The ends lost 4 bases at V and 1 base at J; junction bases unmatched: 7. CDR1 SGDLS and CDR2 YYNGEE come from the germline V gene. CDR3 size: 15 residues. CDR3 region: CASSTLAGIQETQYF. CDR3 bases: TGTGCCAGCAGCACGTTAGCGGGCATCCAAGAGACCCAGTACTTC.

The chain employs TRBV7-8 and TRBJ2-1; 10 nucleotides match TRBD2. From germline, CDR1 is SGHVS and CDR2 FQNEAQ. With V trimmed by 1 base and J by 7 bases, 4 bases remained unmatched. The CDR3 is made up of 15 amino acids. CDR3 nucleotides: TGTGCCAGCAGCTTAGGGACTAGCGGAATAAATGAGCAGTTCTTC. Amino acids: CASSLGTSGINEQFF.

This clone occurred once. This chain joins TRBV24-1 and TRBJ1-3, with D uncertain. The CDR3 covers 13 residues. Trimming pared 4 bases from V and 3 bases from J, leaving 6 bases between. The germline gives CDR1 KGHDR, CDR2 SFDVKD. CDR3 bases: TGTGCCACCAGTGAGGGAGGTGGAAACACCATATATTTT. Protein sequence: CATSEGGGNTIYF.

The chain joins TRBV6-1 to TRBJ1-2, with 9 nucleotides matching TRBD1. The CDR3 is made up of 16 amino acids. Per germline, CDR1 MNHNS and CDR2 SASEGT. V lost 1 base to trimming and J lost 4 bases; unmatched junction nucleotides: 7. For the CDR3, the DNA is TGTGCCAGCAGTGAAGTAACAGGGGGCCGTCGCTATGGCTACACCTTC. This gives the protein CASSEVTGGRRYGYTF.

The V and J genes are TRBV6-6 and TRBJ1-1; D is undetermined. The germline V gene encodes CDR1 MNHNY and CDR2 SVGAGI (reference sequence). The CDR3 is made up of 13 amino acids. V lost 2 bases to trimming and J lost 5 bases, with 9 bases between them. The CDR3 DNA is TGTGCCAGCAGTTACGAGGTTCGGACTGAAGCTTTCTTT. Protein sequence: CASSYEVRTEAFF.

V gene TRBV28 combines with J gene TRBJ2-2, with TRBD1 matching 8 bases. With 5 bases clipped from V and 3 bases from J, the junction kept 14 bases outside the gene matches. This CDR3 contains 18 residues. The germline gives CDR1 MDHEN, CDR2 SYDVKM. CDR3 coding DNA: TGTGCCAGCAGTCCTTTATTTAGGAGGACAGGGTACACCGGGGAGCTGTTTTTT. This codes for CASSPLFRRTGYTGELFF. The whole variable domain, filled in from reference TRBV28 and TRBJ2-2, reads DVKVTQSSRYLVKRTGEKVFLECVQDMDHENMFWYRQDPGLGLRLIYFSYDVKMKEKGDIPEGYSVSREKKERFSLILESASTNQTSMYLCASSPLFRRTGYTGELFFGEGSRLTVL.

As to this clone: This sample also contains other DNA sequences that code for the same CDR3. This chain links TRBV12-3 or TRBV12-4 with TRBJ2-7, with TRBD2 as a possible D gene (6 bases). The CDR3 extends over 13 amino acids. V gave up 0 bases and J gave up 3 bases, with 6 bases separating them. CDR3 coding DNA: TGTGCCAGCAGTTTAGCCGGGGGCTACGAGCAGTACGTC. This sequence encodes CASSLAGGYEQYV.

CDR3 nucleotides: TGTGCCATCAGTGAGTCTGCGGGGATGAAGGAGACCCAGTACTTC. This gives the protein CAISESAGMKETQYF. V is TRBV10-3 and J is TRBJ2-5; maybe TRBD2 (6 bases). CDR1 is ENHRY and CDR2 is SYGVKD in the germline V gene. Deletions cut 0 bases from V and 5 bases from J, with 13 bases between. The CDR3 consists of 15 residues.

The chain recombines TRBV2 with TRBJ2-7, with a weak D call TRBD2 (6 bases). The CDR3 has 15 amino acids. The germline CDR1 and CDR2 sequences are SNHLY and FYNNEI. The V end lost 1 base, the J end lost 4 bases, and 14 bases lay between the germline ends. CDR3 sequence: CASSEEWMGGYEQYF. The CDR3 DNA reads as TGTGCCAGCAGTGAAGAATGGATGGGGGGTTACGAGCAGTACTTC.

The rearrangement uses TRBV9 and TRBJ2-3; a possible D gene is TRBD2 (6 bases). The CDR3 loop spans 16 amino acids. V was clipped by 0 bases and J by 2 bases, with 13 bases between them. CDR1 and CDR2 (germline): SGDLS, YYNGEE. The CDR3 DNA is TGTGCCAGCAGCGTAGGGGCTAGCGAGTACACAGATACGCAGTATTTT. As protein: CASSVGASEYTDTQYF. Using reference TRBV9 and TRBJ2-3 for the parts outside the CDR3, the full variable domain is DSGVTQTPKHLITATGQRVTLRCSPRSGDLSVYWYQQSLDQGLQFLIQYYNGEERAKGNILERFSAQQFPDLHSELNLSSLELGDSALYFCASSVGASEYTDTQYFGPGTRLTVL.

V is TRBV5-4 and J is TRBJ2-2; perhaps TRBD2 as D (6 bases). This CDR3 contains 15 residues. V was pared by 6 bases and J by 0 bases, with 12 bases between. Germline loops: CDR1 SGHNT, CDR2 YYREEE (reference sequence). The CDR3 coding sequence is TGTGCCAGCACGCGAGGGACTTCGAACACCGGGGAGCTGTTTTTT. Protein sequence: CASTRGTSNTGELFF.

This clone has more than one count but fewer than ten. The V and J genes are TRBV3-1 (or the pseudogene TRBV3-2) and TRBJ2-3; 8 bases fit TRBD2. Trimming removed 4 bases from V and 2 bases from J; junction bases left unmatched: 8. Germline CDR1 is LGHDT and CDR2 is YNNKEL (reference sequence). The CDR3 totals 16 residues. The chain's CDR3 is CASSRPSSGTTDTQYF. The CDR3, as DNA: TGTGCCAGCAGCCGCCCCAGTAGCGGGACCACAGATACGCAGTATTTT.

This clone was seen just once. The CDR3 nucleotides read TGTGCCAGCAGCACCAACAGGGTGGCTAATGAAAAACTGTTTTTT. Amino acid sequence: CASSTNRVANEKLFF. The chain employs TRBV11-2 and TRBJ1-4, with D possibly being TRBD1 (6 bases). This CDR3 is 15 amino acids long. Germline values: CDR1 SGHAT, CDR2 FQNNGV. The V end lost 5 bases, the J end lost 3 bases, and 13 bases lay between the germline ends. The variable domain in full, with the rest retrieved from reference TRBV11-2 and TRBJ1-4, is EAGVAQSPRYKIIEKRQSVAFWCNPISGHATLYWYQQILGQGPKLLIQFQNNGVVDDSQLPKDRFSAERLKGVDSTLKIQPAKLEDSAVYLCASSTNRVANEKLFFGSGTQLSVL.

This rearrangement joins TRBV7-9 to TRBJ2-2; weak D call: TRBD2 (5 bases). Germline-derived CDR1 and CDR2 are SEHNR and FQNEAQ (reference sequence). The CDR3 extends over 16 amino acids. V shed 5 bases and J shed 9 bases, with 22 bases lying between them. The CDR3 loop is CASSPSDRGLNRELFF. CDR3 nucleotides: TGTGCCAGCAGCCCCTCCGATCGTGGACTCAATCGGGAGCTGTTTTTT.